This T cell receptor beta chain was retrieved from a study of blood T cell repertoires in COVID-19 (dated by TCRdb to about 2020). About the investigation overall: Collaborator samples came from the United States, Italy and Spain and covered acute and convalescent phases of COVID-19. The prospective study material was composed of cDNA or gDNA derived from T cells, B-cell-depleted T cells, or PBMCs. Deeply sampled blood TCRbeta repertoires from subjects exposed to, actively infected with, or recovered from COVID-19 were included in the dataset. The repertoires were released in a freely available public database intended as a resource for research on the immune response to SARS-CoV-2. Samples came from the ongoing ImmuneRACE study (first 160 participants) plus 1,254 subjects from 6 global collaborators. The sample metadata nearly always contained a de-identified subject ID, COVID-19 status, age in years and sex. Where HLA class I and class II types were available, the types were taken from metadata supplied by the sample provider, not from assay-based typing.

Participants in the prospective study were aged 18 to 89 years, lived in 20 to 30 United States geographic areas, and enrolled through a virtual design. In the prospective study, cohorts were assigned on the basis of participant-reported clinical history obtained from a screening survey and a study questionnaire. Recovered participants in ImmuneRACE Cohort 3 were defined as having two consecutive negative NP/OP PCR tests, clearance from a healthcare professional, or resolution of symptoms. Each participant in the prospective study had whole blood, serum and a nasopharyngeal or oropharyngeal swab collected by mobile phlebotomists. Additional blood draws and questionnaires over an approximately two-month period could optionally be provided by prospective study participants. Blood samples from the prospective study were shipped frozen or at room temperature prior to DNA extraction. As concerns this clone: Its antigen specificity is not known. No much larger clone exists at a distance of one base, and base qualities are not known.

Findings and caveats that apply to the study as a whole: The amount of clinical and demographic metadata varied by source and participant and was provided uncurated.

The V and J ends are trimmed by 4 bases and 8 bases, leaving 16 bases between them. Inclusive of the bounding cysteine and phenylalanine, the CDR3 is 14 residues long. This entry keeps only the CDR3 DNA: 42 bases, framed from base 1. The germline V gene specifies KGHDR as CDR1 and SFDVKD as CDR2. The immunoSEQ Assay, a bias-controlled multiplex PCR, was used to amplify TCRbeta CDR3 regions from genomic DNA. Concerning the study's data processing: The number of nucleated cells in each sample was estimated by amplification of reference gene primers within the assay. Sequence reads were collapsed and filtered to measure the absolute abundance of every unique TCRbeta CDR3 rearrangement. For each sample, productive Simpson clonality was calculated by taking the square root of Simpson's diversity index across productive rearrangements. The table comes from immuneACCESS by way of TCRdb, which keeps in-frame sequences with V and J called. Part of the clones is missing from these tables; in studies checked, under half for an unresolved V gene and the rest for unknown reasons. The V and J calls and clone size are taken from that table; D and trimming were inferred from the DNA. In all, the sample holds over 150,000 clones, and 75% to 90% of those were seen once. The ten biggest clones cover around 2% of the sample.

This chain joins TRBV24-1 to TRBJ1-2; TRBD1 is a weak D gene call, 6 bases matching. The sequence derives from a woman under 40 who had recovered from COVID-19. The sequencing sample was made of PBMCs or T cells enriched from blood (not recorded which). The CDR3: CATSDLSGVRGYTF. The nucleotides read TGTGCCACCAGTGACCTTTCAGGGGTGAGGGGCTACACCTTC.